The 21 T cell receptor beta chains given below trace back to one sample, sequenced in a study of cytomegalovirus exposure and HLA in healthy donors. Use of 60 Vbeta and 13 Jbeta primers characterized the PCR. Method: immunoSEQ multiplex PCR; TCRdb's copy keeps in-frame clones and lacks some. The top ten clones hold 4% to 4.5% of a sample with 150,000 to 200,000 clones, around three quarters of them seen once. The source material was PBMCs. These receptors were collected from a woman aged 25 to 45 in good health and CMV-seropositive.

The V and J genes are TRBV27 and TRBJ1-5, with 7 bases fitting TRBD1. CDR1 and CDR2 from the germline V gene are MNHEY and SMNVEV (reference sequence). The CDR3 runs to 15 residues. V trimming: 5 bases; J trimming: 7 bases; junction bases outside the gene matches: 11. The CDR3 is CASSPTNRGWQPQHF. In DNA form, the CDR3 reads TGTGCCAGCAGTCCAACCAACAGGGGTTGGCAGCCCCAGCATTTT.

This clone was picked up one time. V is TRBV14 and J is TRBJ1-1; 8 bases line up with TRBD1. The length of the CDR3 is 15 residues. Trimming took 2 bases from V and 9 from J; bases not matched to a gene: 11. Per the germline V gene, CDR1 is SGHDN and CDR2 is FVKESK. In DNA, the CDR3 is TGTGCCAGCAGCCAACAGGGAACAGGGGGGATACAAGCTTTCTTT. It translates to CASSQQGTGGIQAFF.

CDR3 amino acids: CASSKGRQGPFYEQYF. As DNA, the CDR3 is TGTGCCAGCAGCAAGGGTAGACAGGGGCCGTTCTACGAGCAGTACTTC. This chain links TRBV21-1 with TRBJ2-7; the table's TRBD1 call for D was not verified on the DNA. TRBV21-1 is a known pseudogene. CDR3 size: 16 residues.

This clone has a handful of counts. The CDR3 is CASSYSQGATEAFF. In DNA form, the CDR3 reads TGTGCCAGCAGTTACTCGCAGGGGGCCACTGAAGCTTTCTTT. The chain has TRBV6-6 and TRBJ1-1; 8 bases match TRBD1. The trim removed 0 bases at V and 4 bases at J, leaving 1 base unmatched. The length of the CDR3 is 14 residues. The germline CDR1 and CDR2 sequences are MNHNY and SVGAGI (reference sequence).

The rearrangement links TRBV5-5 to TRBJ2-1, with 10 positions matching TRBD2. CDR1 is SGHKS, CDR2 YYEKEE, per germline (reference sequence). The V segment lost 4 bases and the J segment 0 bases; nucleotides outside the gene matches: 10. The CDR3 sequence is 18 residues long. CDR3 residues: CASSTKTSGASSYNEQFF. In DNA, the CDR3 is TGTGCCAGCAGCACTAAAACTAGCGGGGCGAGCTCCTACAATGAGCAGTTCTTC.

The chain uses TRBV5-6 and TRBJ2-3, with D maybe TRBD1 (5 bases). Trimming left V 4 bases short and J 2 bases short, with 11 bases between. The CDR3 sequence is 14 residues long. Germline V gene lookup returns CDR1 SGHDT and CDR2 YYEEEE. CDR3 sequence reads: CASSADIVTDTQYF. For the CDR3, the DNA is TGTGCCAGCAGCGCGGACATAGTCACAGATACGCAGTATTTT.

The genes are TRBV25-1 and TRBJ2-1; D may be TRBD1 (6 bases). The CDR3 runs to 15 residues. V lost 4 bases to trimming and J lost 8 bases, with 18 bases between them. Germline assignment: CDR1 MGHDK and CDR2 SYGVNS. CDR3 nucleotides: TGTGCCAGCAGTGGTACAGGGCCTCCCTGGGATGAGCAGTTCTTC. The encoded protein is CASSGTGPPWDEQFF.

The J gene is TRBJ1-1, the V gene TRBV19; 8 bases align to TRBD1. The J segment lost 4 bases and the V segment lost 6 bases, leaving 4 bases of the junction unmatched. This CDR3 has 13 residues. Germline-derived CDR1 and CDR2 are LNHDA and SQIVND (reference sequence). CDR3 in amino acids: CASRDTGGTEAFF. CDR3 DNA sequence: TGTGCCAGTAGGGACACAGGGGGCACTGAAGCTTTCTTT.

The genes are TRBV6-5 and TRBJ2-2; 7 positions match TRBD2. The germline CDR1 and CDR2 sequences are MNHEY and SVGAGI. Trimming took 5 bases from V and 7 from J; bases not matched to a gene: 10. CDR3 length: 15 amino acids. The CDR3 coding sequence is TGTGCCAGCAGTCTAGAGCGGGGCGCGGGCGGGGAGCTGTTTTTT. Translated: CASSLERGAGGELFF.

This sequence joins TRBV5-5 and TRBJ2-6, with D possibly matching TRBD1 (6 bases). Germline CDR1 reads SGHKS; CDR2 reads YYEKEE (reference sequence). The CDR3 length is 17 residues. Between the trimmed V and J ends, which lost 6 bases and 0 bases, there was a span of 16 bases. The CDR3 sequence: CASTYGQLSSGANVLTF. CDR3 DNA sequence: TGTGCCAGCACCTACGGACAGTTGAGCTCTGGGGCCAACGTCCTGACTTTC. Complete variable domain (other parts from reference TRBV5-5 and TRBJ2-6): DAGVTQSPTHLIKTRGQQVTLRCSPISGHKSVSWYQQVLGQGPQFIFQYYEKEERGRGNFPDRFSARQFPNYSSELNVNALLLGDSALYLCASTYGQLSSGANVLTFGAGSRLTVL.

The V gene is TRBV5-1, the J gene TRBJ2-5, with 8 bases that match TRBD2. V lost 7 bases to trimming and J lost 1 base; unmatched junction nucleotides: 12. The CDR3 is 16 amino acids. Germline V gives CDR1 SGHRS, CDR2 YFSETQ. The CDR3 protein is CASQASGLTPQETQYF. DNA of the CDR3: TGCGCCAGCCAGGCTAGCGGGCTAACTCCCCAAGAGACCCAGTACTTC.

This chain links TRBV6-5 with TRBJ1-1, with a tentative D call TRBD1 (5 bases). The V gene's germline CDR1 is MNHEY and CDR2 SVGAGI. CDR3 size: 14 residues. The germline V and J ends were trimmed by 5 bases and 6 bases, with 16 bases remaining between them. The CDR3: CASSPNPTVSEAFF. The CDR3 bases are TGTGCCAGCAGTCCGAACCCGACAGTGTCTGAAGCTTTCTTT.

The rearrangement links TRBV27 to TRBJ2-7; 13 bases are a match to TRBD2. This CDR3 region has 15 residues. With V trimmed by 3 bases and J by 4 bases, 3 bases remained unmatched. The V gene's germline CDR1 is MNHEY and CDR2 SMNVEV (reference sequence). CDR3 residues: CASSFRTSGRYEQYF. CDR3 bases: TGTGCCAGCAGTTTCAGGACTAGCGGGAGATACGAGCAGTACTTC.

V and J are TRBV6-5 and TRBJ1-1; D is undetermined. V lost 3 bases and J 1 base, leaving 6 bases between the germline ends. The germline V gene has CDR1 MNHEY and CDR2 SVGAGI. CDR3 length equals 13 residues. DNA for the CDR3: TGTGCCAGCAGTTATGAGGGGAACACTGAAGCTTTCTTT. This encodes CASSYEGNTEAFF.

This clone has just one count. V usage is TRBV27 and J usage is TRBJ2-6; the D is unclear. Deletions cut 0 bases from V and 0 bases from J, with 3 bases between. Per germline, CDR1 MNHEY and CDR2 SMNVEV (reference sequence). The CDR3 covers 15 residues. The CDR3 here is CASSLSISGANVLTF. Here the CDR3 DNA reads TGTGCCAGCAGTTTATCCATCTCTGGGGCCAACGTCCTGACTTTC.

The rearrangement uses TRBV9 and TRBJ1-1; tentative D call: TRBD1 (5 bases). Germline-derived CDR1 and CDR2 are SGDLS and YYNGEE. The CDR3 has 14 amino acids. V was trimmed by 4 bases and J by 3 bases, leaving 13 bases between them. CDR3 nucleotide sequence: TGTGCCAGCAGCAAAACGGGGGGGGACACTGAAGCTTTCTTT. It codes for CASSKTGGDTEAFF.

V is TRBV11-3 and J is TRBJ2-7; 7 bases line up with TRBD2. CDR3 length equals 13 residues. Trimming took 4 bases from V and 2 from J; bases not matched to a gene: 2. Germline loops: CDR1 SGHNT, CDR2 YENEEA. The CDR3 is CASSWEGTYEQYF. CDR3 bases: TGTGCCAGCAGCTGGGAGGGTACCTACGAGCAGTACTTC.

The chain links TRBV9 to TRBJ1-1; 12 nucleotides match TRBD1. The CDR3 spans 20 residues. Germline-derived CDR1 and CDR2 are SGDLS and YYNGEE. The ends lost 0 bases at V and 1 base at J; junction bases unmatched: 13. The CDR3 DNA reads TGTGCCAGCAGCGTAGTAGGGAGTATGGGGACAGGGGGCGCGAACACTGAAGCTTTCTTT. As protein: CASSVVGSMGTGGANTEAFF.

This chain connects TRBV5-1 to TRBJ2-7; tentative D call: TRBD1 (6 bases). V lost 4 bases to trimming and J lost 3 bases, with 11 bases between them. The germline gives CDR1 SGHRS, CDR2 YFSETQ. The CDR3 sequence is 13 residues long. This CDR3 is CASSGDINYEQYF. CDR3 DNA sequence: TGCGCCAGCAGCGGGGACATAAACTACGAGCAGTACTTC. Full variable domain (rest looked up from reference TRBV5-1 and TRBJ2-7): KAGVTQTPRYLIKTRGQQVTLSCSPISGHRSVSWYQQTPGQGLQFLFEYFSETQRNKGNFPGRFSGRQFSNSRSEMNVSTLELGDSALYLCASSGDINYEQYFGPGTRLTVT.

This chain joins TRBV4-3 and TRBJ1-6; perhaps TRBD1 as D (5 bases). Germline V gene sequence: CDR1 LGHNA, CDR2 YSLEER. The CDR3 is made up of 17 amino acids. The germline V and J ends were trimmed by 2 bases and 5 bases, with 16 bases remaining between them. As DNA, the CDR3 is TGCGCCAGCAGCCAACCACTAACAGGAGCGCATAATTCACCCCTCCACTTT. Translation: CASSQPLTGAHNSPLHF.

This chain joins TRBV7-9 and TRBJ2-1; 12 bases are a match to TRBD2. The CDR3 sequence is 17 residues long. The V gene's germline CDR1 is SEHNR and CDR2 FQNEAQ (reference sequence). The V gene end was trimmed by 5 bases and the J gene end by 8 bases; junction bases not matched to a gene: 13. The CDR3 loop reads CASSSGLAGSGFDEQFF. In DNA form, the CDR3 reads TGTGCCAGCAGCAGCGGACTAGCGGGATCGGGTTTTGATGAGCAGTTCTTC.